These 19 T cell receptor beta chains were sequenced from one sample in a study of shared clonotypes between healthy human individuals. The protocol was immunoSEQ multiplex PCR, while the TCRdb copy is restricted to in-frame clones and leaves out a portion. Seen here are over 2,000,000 clones, 80% to 95% observed once, and the top ten hold about 1.6%. Terminally differentiated effector memory CD45RA+ cells were excluded by CCR7 positive selection of CD45RO-negative cells. Sequenced: naive CD8+ T cells from PBMCs. Every receptor here comes from a man younger than 30 in good health. Some clones in this sample may be carry-over from other donors' samples.

This sequence joins TRBV6-6 and TRBJ2-2; TRBD1 might be the D (5 bases). There are 14 residues in the CDR3. V lost 10 bases and J 3 bases, leaving 15 bases between the germline ends. The germline CDR1 and CDR2 sequences are MNHNY and SVGAGI (reference sequence). The DNA of the CDR3 is TGTGCCACTTCAGGGTTCGCGGACACCGGGGAGCTGTTTTTT. Translation: CATSGFADTGELFF.

This sequence joins TRBV5-1 and TRBJ2-7; TRBD2 aligns across 10 bases. The CDR3 runs to 16 residues. J was trimmed by 5 bases and V by 2 bases; bases with no gene match: 10. CDR1 and CDR2 (germline): SGHRS, YFSETQ. Here the CDR3 reads CASSFPSGSAQNEQYF. CDR3 coding DNA: TGCGCCAGCAGCTTTCCTAGCGGGAGCGCGCAGAACGAGCAGTACTTC. The whole variable domain, filled in from reference TRBV5-1 and TRBJ2-7, reads KAGVTQTPRYLIKTRGQQVTLSCSPISGHRSVSWYQQTPGQGLQFLFEYFSETQRNKGNFPGRFSGRQFSNSRSEMNVSTLELGDSALYLCASSFPSGSAQNEQYFGPGTRLTVT.

The chain has TRBV7-8 and TRBJ1-1; D uncertain. CDR1 is SGHVS and CDR2 is FQNEAQ in the germline V gene. Deletions cut 5 bases from V and 8 bases from J, with 12 bases between. There are 12 residues in the CDR3. CDR3 in amino acids: CASSTTSPEAFF. The CDR3 nucleotides read TGTGCCAGCAGCACCACATCCCCCGAAGCTTTCTTT.

The V call is TRBV6-5, the J call TRBJ1-2; D is possibly TRBD1 (6 bases). CDR1 MNHEY and CDR2 SVGAGI come from the germline V gene. Trimming took off 0 bases at V and 8 bases at J, with 13 bases between the two ends. The CDR3 loop spans 14 amino acids. The CDR3 reads CASSYSGAGEGYTF. As DNA, the CDR3 is TGTGCCAGCAGTTACTCGGGGGCAGGAGAGGGCTACACCTTC.

The chain links TRBV10-3 to TRBJ2-5; D unclear. The V end was cut by 6 bases, the J end by 0 bases, with 8 bases between. Germline lookup yields CDR1 ENHRY and CDR2 SYGVKD. This CDR3 spans 13 amino acids. CDR3 in amino acids: CAIRQLNQETQYF. DNA for the CDR3: TGTGCCATCAGACAGTTAAACCAAGAGACCCAGTACTTC.

The chain joins TRBV11-1 to TRBJ2-1, with 7 bases identical to TRBD2. Germline V gives CDR1 SGHAT, CDR2 FQDESV (reference sequence). This CDR3 region has 14 residues. The ends lost 4 bases at V and 6 bases at J; junction bases unmatched: 6. This chain's CDR3 is CASSSRDYSNEQFF. CDR3 bases: TGTGCCAGCAGCTCCCGGGACTATTCCAATGAGCAGTTCTTC.

The V gene is TRBV9, the J gene TRBJ2-1, with D tentatively TRBD2 (6 bases). Trimming took off 0 bases at V and 0 bases at J, with 10 bases between the two ends. The CDR3 covers 16 residues. In germline, CDR1 is SGDLS, CDR2 YYNGEE. CDR3 sequence: CASSVVELASYNEQFF. CDR3 nucleotides: TGTGCCAGCAGCGTAGTTGAACTAGCCTCCTACAATGAGCAGTTCTTC. Combining the CDR3 with reference TRBV9 and TRBJ2-1 gives the whole variable domain DSGVTQTPKHLITATGQRVTLRCSPRSGDLSVYWYQQSLDQGLQFLIQYYNGEERAKGNILERFSAQQFPDLHSELNLSSLELGDSALYFCASSVVELASYNEQFFGPGTRLTVL.

The chain couples TRBV5-4 to TRBJ1-2; 7 bases align to TRBD1. Germline V gene lookup returns CDR1 SGHNT and CDR2 YYREEE (reference sequence). The CDR3 runs 13 residues. V dropped 5 bases and J dropped 6; count of bases not matched to a gene: 7. The CDR3 DNA sequence: TGTGCCAGCAGGCAGAGGGGGCATCATGGCTACACCTTC. It specifies CASRQRGHHGYTF.

This clone was found once. V gene TRBV6-4 combines with J gene TRBJ2-1; a weak D match, TRBD1 (7 bases). This CDR3 region has 17 residues. Per germline, CDR1 MRHNA and CDR2 SNTAGT. The ends were cut back, 0 bases at V and 3 bases at J, with 15 bases in the middle. The CDR3 reads CASSDSSQGEVYNEQFF. The CDR3 coding sequence is TGTGCCAGCAGTGACTCAAGTCAGGGGGAGGTCTACAATGAGCAGTTCTTC.

The genes are TRBV15 and TRBJ2-5, with a possible D match to TRBD1 (5 bases). Germline CDR1 is LNHNV and CDR2 is YYDKDF (reference sequence). The CDR3 consists of 15 residues. The V end was cut by 5 bases, the J end by 1 base, with 14 bases between. DNA of the CDR3: TGTGCCACCAGCGAAGTCAGGGCCTTCCAAGAGACCCAGTACTTC. Its translation: CATSEVRAFQETQYF.

The chain carries TRBV7-9 and TRBJ2-7, with unresolved D. The germline gives CDR1 SEHNR, CDR2 FQNEAQ (reference sequence). Trimming removed 3 bases from V and 3 bases from J, with 12 bases in between. This CDR3 contains 14 residues. CDR3 amino acids: CASSLKQPNYEQYF. CDR3 coding DNA: TGTGCCAGCAGCTTGAAGCAGCCCAACTACGAGCAGTACTTC.

This chain joins TRBV5-6 and TRBJ2-7, with 9 nucleotides matching TRBD2. CDR1 SGHDT and CDR2 YYEEEE come from the germline V gene. V trimming: 0 bases; J trimming: 2 bases; junction bases outside the gene matches: 3. There are 15 residues in the CDR3. CDR3 sequence (DNA): TGTGCCAGCAGCTTGGGGCCTAGCGGGACCTACGAGCAGTACTTC. It specifies CASSLGPSGTYEQYF.

The chain couples TRBV4-1 to TRBJ2-6, with 10 bases aligning to TRBD1. CDR3 length equals 19 residues. The J segment lost 0 bases and the V segment lost 4 bases, leaving 9 bases of the junction unmatched. Germline V gives CDR1 MGHRA, CDR2 YSYEKL. The CDR3 nucleotides are TGCGCCAGCAGCCGACGGACAGGGGGAAAACCCTCTGGGGCCAACGTCCTGACTTTC. The encoded protein is CASSRRTGGKPSGANVLTF.

The chain carries TRBV6-6 and TRBJ1-4, with D maybe TRBD1 (6 bases). CDR3 length: 15 residues. With 0 bases removed from V and 5 bases from J, the gap between germline ends came to 10 bases. CDR1 is MNHNY, CDR2 SVGAGI, per germline (reference sequence). The CDR3 spells CASSYSSRGNEKLFF. In DNA, the CDR3 is TGTGCCAGCAGTTACTCGTCTAGGGGGAATGAAAAACTGTTTTTT.

The chain joins TRBV29-1 to TRBJ2-7, with 11 bases aligning to TRBD2. The CDR3 extends over 14 amino acids. V was pared by 3 bases and J by 3 bases, with 4 bases of the junction left unmatched. In germline, CDR1 is SQVTM, CDR2 ANQGSEA. The CDR3 here is CSVEDGTSGYEQYF. CDR3 nucleotides: TGCAGCGTTGAGGACGGGACTAGCGGCTACGAGCAGTACTTC.

The chain joins TRBV30 to TRBJ1-1; maybe TRBD1 (6 bases). The CDR3 extends over 16 amino acids. The V end lost 8 bases, the J end lost 0 bases, and 22 bases lay between the germline ends. From germline, CDR1 is GTSNPN and CDR2 SVGIG (reference sequence). The CDR3: CAHTWGRESVNTEAFF. The CDR3 nucleotides read TGTGCCCATACGTGGGGGCGCGAGTCGGTGAACACTGAAGCTTTCTTT.

This clone turned up a few times. V is TRBV4-1 and J is TRBJ1-5; D is uncertain. Trimming removed 1 base from V and 4 bases from J, with 11 bases in between. Germline V gene sequence: CDR1 MGHRA, CDR2 YSYEKL. There are 15 residues in the CDR3. This CDR3 is CASSQGRFGNQPQHF. For the CDR3, the DNA is TGCGCCAGCAGCCAAGGTCGTTTTGGGAATCAGCCCCAGCATTTT.

The chain recombines TRBV5-5 with TRBJ2-1, with D possibly being TRBD1 (6 bases). There are 13 residues in the CDR3. Germline values: CDR1 SGHKS, CDR2 YYEKEE (reference sequence). Trimming left V 2 bases short and J 8 bases short, with 11 bases between. Here the CDR3 reads CASSLNRVDEQFF. In DNA, the CDR3 is TGTGCCAGCAGCTTAAACAGGGTCGATGAGCAGTTCTTC.

The chain employs TRBV4-2 and TRBJ2-2; D ambiguous. V gave up 1 base and J gave up 6 bases, with 12 bases separating them. CDR1 LGHNA and CDR2 YNFKEQ come from the germline V gene. The CDR3 loop spans 15 amino acids. Here the CDR3 DNA reads TGTGCCAGCAGCCAAGTAGAAGGATCTTCCGGGGAGCTGTTTTTT. Residues: CASSQVEGSSGELFF.